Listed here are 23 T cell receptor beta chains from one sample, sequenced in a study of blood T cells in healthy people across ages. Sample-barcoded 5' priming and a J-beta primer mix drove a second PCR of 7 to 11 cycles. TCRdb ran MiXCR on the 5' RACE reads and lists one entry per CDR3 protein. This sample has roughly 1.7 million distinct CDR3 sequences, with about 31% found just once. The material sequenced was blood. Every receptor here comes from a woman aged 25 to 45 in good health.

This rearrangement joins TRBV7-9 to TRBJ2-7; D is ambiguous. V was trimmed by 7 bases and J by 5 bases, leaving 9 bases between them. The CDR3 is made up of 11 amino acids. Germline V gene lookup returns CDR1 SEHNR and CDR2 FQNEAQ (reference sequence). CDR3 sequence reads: CASKTGDEQYF. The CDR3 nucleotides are TGTGCCAGCAAGACTGGGGACGAGCAGTACTTC.

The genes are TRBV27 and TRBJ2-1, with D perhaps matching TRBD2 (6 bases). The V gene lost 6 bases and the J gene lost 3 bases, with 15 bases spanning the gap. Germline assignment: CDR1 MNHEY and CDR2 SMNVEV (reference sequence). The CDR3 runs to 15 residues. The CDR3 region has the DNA TGTGCCAGCAGACCAATGGGGGGTGGCTACAATGAGCAGTTCTTC. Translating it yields CASRPMGGGYNEQFF.

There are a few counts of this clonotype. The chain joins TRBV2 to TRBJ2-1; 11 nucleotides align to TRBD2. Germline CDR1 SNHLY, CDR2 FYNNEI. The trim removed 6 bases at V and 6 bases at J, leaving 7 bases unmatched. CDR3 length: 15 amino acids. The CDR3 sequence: CASSDISGRVNEQFF. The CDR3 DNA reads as TGTGCCAGCAGCGACATTAGCGGGAGGGTCAATGAGCAGTTCTTC. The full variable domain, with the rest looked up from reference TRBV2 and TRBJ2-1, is EPEVTQTPSHQVTQMGQEVILRCVPISNHLYFYWYRQILGQKVEFLVSFYNNEISEKSEIFDDQFSVERPDGSNFTLKIRSTKLEDSAMYFCASSDISGRVNEQFFGPGTRLTVL.

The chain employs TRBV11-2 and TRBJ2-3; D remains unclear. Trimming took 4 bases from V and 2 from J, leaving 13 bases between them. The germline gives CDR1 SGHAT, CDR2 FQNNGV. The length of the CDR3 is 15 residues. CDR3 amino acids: CASSWWGADTDTQYF. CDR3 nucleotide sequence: TGTGCCAGCAGCTGGTGGGGTGCTGACACAGATACGCAGTATTTT.

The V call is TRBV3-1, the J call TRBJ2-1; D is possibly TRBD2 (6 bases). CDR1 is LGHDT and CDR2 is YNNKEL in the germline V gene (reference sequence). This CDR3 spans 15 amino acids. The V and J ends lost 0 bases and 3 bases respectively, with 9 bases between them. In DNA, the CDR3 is TGTGCCAGCAGCCAAGAACTAGCCCGCTACAATGAGCAGTTCTTC. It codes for CASSQELARYNEQFF.

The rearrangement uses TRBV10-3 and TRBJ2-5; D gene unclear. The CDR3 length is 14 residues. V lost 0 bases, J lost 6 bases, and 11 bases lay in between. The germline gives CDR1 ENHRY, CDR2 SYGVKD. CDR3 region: CAISESKGMQTQYF. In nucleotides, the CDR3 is TGTGCCATCAGTGAGTCGAAGGGAATGCAGACCCAGTACTTC.

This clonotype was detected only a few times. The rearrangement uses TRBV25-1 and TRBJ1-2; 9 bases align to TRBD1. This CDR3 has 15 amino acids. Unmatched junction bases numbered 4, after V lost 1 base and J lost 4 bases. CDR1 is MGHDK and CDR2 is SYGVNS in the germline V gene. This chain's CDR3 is CASSESGTGRYGYTF. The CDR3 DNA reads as TGTGCCAGCAGTGAATCCGGGACAGGGCGCTATGGCTACACCTTC.

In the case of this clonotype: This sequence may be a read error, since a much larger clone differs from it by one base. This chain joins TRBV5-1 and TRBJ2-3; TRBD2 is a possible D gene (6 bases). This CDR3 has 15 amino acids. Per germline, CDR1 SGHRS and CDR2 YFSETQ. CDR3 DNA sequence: TGCGCCAGCAGCCTCGAAGGCGGGAAAGCAGATACGCAGGATTTT. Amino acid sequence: CASSLEGGKADTQDF. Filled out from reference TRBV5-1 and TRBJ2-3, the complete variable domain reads KAGVTQTPRYLIKTRGQQVTLSCSPISGHRSVSWYQQTPGQGLQFLFEYFSETQRNKGNFPGRFSGRQFSNSRSEMNVSTLELGDSALYLCASSLEGGKADTQDFGPGTRLTVL.

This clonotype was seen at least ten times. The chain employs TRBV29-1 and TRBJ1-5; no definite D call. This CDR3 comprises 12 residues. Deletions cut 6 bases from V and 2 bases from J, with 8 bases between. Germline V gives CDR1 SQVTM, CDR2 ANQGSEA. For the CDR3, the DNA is TGCAGCGTCTCCGTGGGCAATCAGCCCCAGCATTTT. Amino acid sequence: CSVSVGNQPQHF.

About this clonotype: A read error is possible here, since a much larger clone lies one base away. CDR3 loop: CSARDSIRDKTDEQYF. The DNA for the CDR3 is TGCAGTGCTAGAGATTCAATACGGGACAAGACGGACGAGCAGTACTTC. The chain combines TRBV20-1 with TRBJ2-7; possibly TRBD1 for D (6 bases). Germline-derived CDR1 and CDR2 are DFQATT and SNEGSKA (reference sequence). The CDR3 covers 16 residues. The germline V and J ends were trimmed by 0 bases and 5 bases, with 20 bases remaining between them.

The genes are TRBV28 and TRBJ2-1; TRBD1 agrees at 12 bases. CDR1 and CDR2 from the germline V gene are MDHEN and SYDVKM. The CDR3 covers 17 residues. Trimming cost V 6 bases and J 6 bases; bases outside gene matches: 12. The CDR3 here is CASSLKAGQGASNEQFF. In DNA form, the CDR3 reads TGTGCCAGCAGCTTGAAGGCGGGACAGGGGGCCTCCAATGAGCAGTTCTTC.

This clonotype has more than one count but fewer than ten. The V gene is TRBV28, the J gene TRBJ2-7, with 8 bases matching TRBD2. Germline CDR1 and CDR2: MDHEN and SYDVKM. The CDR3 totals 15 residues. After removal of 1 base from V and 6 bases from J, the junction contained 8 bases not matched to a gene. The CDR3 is CASSLSQRERGEQYF. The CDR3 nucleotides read TGTGCCAGCAGTTTATCGCAGCGGGAGAGGGGCGAGCAGTACTTC.

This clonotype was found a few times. The CDR3 region has the DNA TGTGCCATCGCACAAAGCTCCTACAATGAGCAGTTCTTC. This sequence encodes CAIAQSSYNEQFF. This chain uses TRBV10-3 with TRBJ2-1, with D uncertain. Germline V gives CDR1 ENHRY, CDR2 SYGVKD. The CDR3 extends over 13 amino acids. Trimming left V 8 bases short and J 0 bases short, with 8 bases between.

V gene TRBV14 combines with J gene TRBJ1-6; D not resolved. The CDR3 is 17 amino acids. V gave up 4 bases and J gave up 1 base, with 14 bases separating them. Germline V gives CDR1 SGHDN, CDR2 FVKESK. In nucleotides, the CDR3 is TGTGCCAGCAGCCTAAGGACGCCGAGTTCCTATAATTCACCCCTCCACTTT. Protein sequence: CASSLRTPSSYNSPLHF. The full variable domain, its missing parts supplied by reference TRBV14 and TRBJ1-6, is EAGVTQFPSHSVIEKGQTVTLRCDPISGHDNLYWYRRVMGKEIKFLLHFVKESKQDESGMPNNRFLAERTGGTYSTLKVQPAELEDSGVYFCASSLRTPSSYNSPLHFGNGTRLTVT.

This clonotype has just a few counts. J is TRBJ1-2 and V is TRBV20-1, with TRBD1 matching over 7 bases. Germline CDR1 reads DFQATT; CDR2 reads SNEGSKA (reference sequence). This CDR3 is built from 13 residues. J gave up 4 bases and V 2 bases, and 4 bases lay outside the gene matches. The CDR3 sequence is CSARSDRIYGYTF. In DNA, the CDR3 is TGCAGTGCTAGATCGGACAGGATCTATGGCTACACCTTC.

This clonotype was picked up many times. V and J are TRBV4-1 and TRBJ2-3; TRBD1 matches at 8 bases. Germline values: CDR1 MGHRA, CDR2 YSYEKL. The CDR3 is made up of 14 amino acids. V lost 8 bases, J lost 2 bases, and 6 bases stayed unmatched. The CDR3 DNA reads TGCGCCAGCCGCGACAGGGGCCTCACAGATACGCAGTATTTT. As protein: CASRDRGLTDTQYF.

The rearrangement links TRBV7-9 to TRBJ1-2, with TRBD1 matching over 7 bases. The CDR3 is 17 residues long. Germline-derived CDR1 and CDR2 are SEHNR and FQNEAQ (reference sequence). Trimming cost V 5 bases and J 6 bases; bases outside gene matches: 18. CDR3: CASSQGDPRSGLDGYTF. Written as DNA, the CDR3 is TGTGCCAGCAGCCAGGGGGACCCAAGGAGCGGTTTAGATGGCTACACCTTC.

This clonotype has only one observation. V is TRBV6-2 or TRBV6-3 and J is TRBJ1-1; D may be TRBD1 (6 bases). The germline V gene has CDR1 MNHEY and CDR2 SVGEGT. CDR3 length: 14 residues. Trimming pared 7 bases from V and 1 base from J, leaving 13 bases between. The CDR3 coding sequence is TGTGCCAGCAAAAAGGAGGGGGAGAACACTGAAGCTTTCTTT. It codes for CASKKEGENTEAFF.

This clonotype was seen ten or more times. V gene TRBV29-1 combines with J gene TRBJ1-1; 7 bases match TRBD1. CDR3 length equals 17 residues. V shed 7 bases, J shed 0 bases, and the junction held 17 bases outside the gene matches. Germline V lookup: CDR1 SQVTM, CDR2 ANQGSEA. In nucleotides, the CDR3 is TGCAGCGCCAAGGGGGGCGACAGGGTCCCAGTGAACACTGAAGCTTTCTTT. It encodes CSAKGGDRVPVNTEAFF.

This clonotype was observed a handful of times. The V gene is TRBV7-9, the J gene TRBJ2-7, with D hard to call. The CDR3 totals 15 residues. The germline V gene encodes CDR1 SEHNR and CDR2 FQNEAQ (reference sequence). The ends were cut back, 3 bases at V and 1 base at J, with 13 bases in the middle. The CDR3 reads CASSLGRSRSYEQYF. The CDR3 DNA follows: TGTGCCAGCAGCTTGGGAAGGAGCAGATCCTACGAGCAGTACTTC.

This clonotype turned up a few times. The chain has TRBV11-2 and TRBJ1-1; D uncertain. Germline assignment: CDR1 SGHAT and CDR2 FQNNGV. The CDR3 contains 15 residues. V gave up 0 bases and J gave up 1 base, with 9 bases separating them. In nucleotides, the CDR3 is TGTGCCAGCAGCTTAGAGGGGATATCGAACACTGAAGCTTTCTTT. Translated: CASSLEGISNTEAFF.

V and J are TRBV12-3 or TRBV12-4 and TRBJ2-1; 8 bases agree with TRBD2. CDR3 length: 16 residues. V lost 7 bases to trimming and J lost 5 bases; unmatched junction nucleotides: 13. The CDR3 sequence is CASTTRSGGTHNEQFF. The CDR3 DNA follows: TGTGCCAGCACCACCAGGTCGGGGGGGACCCACAATGAGCAGTTCTTC.

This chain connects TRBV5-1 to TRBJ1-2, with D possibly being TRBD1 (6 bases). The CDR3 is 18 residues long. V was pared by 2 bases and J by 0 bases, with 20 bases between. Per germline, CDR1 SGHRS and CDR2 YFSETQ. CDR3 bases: TGCGCCAGCAGCTTCAGCCTTCAGGGCGGGGGCTCTAACTATGGCTACACCTTC. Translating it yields CASSFSLQGGGSNYGYTF.